This T cell receptor beta chain is drawn from a study of cytomegalovirus exposure and HLA in healthy donors. Notes on the study in general: The study flagged 150 to 200 TCR beta chains as cytomegalovirus-associated.

Regarding this clone: What it recognizes is unknown.

At sampling all donors were nominally healthy, likely with unrecorded immune exposures. 60 Vbeta and 13 Jbeta primers were used in PCR. The method was immunoSEQ multiplex PCR; TCRdb's version includes in-frame clones alone and lacks a portion of them. The sample shows 100,000 to 140,000 clones, over 70% of them seen only once. With V trimmed by 1 base and J by 3 bases, 5 bases remained unmatched. The CDR3 is made up of 14 amino acids. Germline loops: CDR1 SQVTM, CDR2 ANQGSEA. V and J are TRBV29-1 and TRBJ2-7; 8 bases agree with TRBD1. The TCR comes from a man aged 30 to 45 in good health and CMV-seronegative. Sequenced material: PBMCs. DNA of the CDR3: TGCAGCGTTGAAGGGACAGGGATGCACTACGAGCAGTACTTC. Translated: CSVEGTGMHYEQYF.